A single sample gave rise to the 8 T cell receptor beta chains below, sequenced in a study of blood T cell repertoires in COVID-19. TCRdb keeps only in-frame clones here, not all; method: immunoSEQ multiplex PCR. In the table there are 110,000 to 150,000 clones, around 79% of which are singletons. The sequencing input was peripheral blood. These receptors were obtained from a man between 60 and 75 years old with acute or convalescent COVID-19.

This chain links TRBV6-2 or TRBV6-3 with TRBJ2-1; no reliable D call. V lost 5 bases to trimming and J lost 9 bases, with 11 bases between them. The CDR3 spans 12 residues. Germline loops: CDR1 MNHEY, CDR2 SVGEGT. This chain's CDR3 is CASSETFTEQFF. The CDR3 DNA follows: TGTGCCAGCAGTGAGACATTCACTGAGCAGTTCTTC.

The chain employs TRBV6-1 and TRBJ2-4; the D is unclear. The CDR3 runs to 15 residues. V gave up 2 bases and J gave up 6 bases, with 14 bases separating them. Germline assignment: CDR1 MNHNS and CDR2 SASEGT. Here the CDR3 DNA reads TGTGCCAGCAGTGAAAGAGGATTTCTGGGAAACATTCAGTACTTC. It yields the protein CASSERGFLGNIQYF.

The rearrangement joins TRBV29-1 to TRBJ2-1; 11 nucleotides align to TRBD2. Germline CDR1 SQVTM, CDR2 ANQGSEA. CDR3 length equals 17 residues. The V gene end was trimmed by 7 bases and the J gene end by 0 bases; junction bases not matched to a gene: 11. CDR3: CSGAGTSGARSYNEQFF. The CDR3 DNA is TGCAGCGGCGCCGGGACTAGCGGAGCCCGCTCCTACAATGAGCAGTTCTTC.

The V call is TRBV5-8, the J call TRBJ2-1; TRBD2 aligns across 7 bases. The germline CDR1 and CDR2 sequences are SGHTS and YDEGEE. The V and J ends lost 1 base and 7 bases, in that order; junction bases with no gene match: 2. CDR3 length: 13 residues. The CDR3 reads CASSLRGENEQFF. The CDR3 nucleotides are TGTGCCAGCAGCTTGCGGGGGGAGAATGAGCAGTTCTTC.

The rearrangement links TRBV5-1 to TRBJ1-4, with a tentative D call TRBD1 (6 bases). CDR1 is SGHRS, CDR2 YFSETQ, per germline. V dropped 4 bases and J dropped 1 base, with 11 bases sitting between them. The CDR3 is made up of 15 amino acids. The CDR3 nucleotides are TGCGCCAGCAGCGCACAGGGTCAAACTAATGAAAAACTGTTTTTT. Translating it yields CASSAQGQTNEKLFF. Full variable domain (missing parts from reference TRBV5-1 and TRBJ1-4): KAGVTQTPRYLIKTRGQQVTLSCSPISGHRSVSWYQQTPGQGLQFLFEYFSETQRNKGNFPGRFSGRQFSNSRSEMNVSTLELGDSALYLCASSAQGQTNEKLFFGSGTQLSVL.

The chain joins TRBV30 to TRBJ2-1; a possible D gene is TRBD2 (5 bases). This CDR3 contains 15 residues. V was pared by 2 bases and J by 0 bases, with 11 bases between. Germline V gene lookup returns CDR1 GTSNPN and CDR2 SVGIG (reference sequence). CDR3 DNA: TGTGCCTGGAGTTTGAGAGGAGGCTCCTACAATGAGCAGTTCTTC. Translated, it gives CAWSLRGGSYNEQFF.

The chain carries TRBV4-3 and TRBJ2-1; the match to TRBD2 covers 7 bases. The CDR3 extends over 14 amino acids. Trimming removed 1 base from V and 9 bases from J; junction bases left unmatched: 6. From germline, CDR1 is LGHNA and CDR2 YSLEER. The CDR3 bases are TGCGCCAGCAGCCAAGGGCGGGAGAAAGGTGAGCAGTTCTTC. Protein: CASSQGREKGEQFF.

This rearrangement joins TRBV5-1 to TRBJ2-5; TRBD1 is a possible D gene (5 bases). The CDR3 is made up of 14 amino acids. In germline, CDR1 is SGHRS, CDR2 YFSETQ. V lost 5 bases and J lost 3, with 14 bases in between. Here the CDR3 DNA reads TGCGCCAGCAGTGTGGGGTCCAGGGAAGAGACCCAGTACTTC. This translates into CASSVGSREETQYF.